This passage covers 30 T cell receptor beta chains from one sample sequenced in a study of blood T cell repertoires in COVID-19. Produced via immunoSEQ multiplex PCR; TCRdb's table is partial and in-frame only. In the table there are 150,000 to 200,000 clones, around nine tenths of which are singletons. Source material: peripheral blood. The receptors shown here come from a middle-aged man with active or convalescent COVID-19.

CDR3 nucleotides: TGTGCCAGCATGGAGGCAACAGGAAACACCATATATTTT. Translating gives CASMEATGNTIYF. The chain is built from TRBV2 and TRBJ1-3; D call uncertain. The germline CDR1 and CDR2 sequences are SNHLY and FYNNEI. The V end was cut by 7 bases, the J end by 4 bases, with 11 bases between. This CDR3 has 13 residues.

The chain uses TRBV19 and TRBJ2-2; 7 nucleotides agree with TRBD2. The germline V gene encodes CDR1 LNHDA and CDR2 SQIVND (reference sequence). This CDR3 spans 16 amino acids. The J segment lost 3 bases and the V segment lost 4 bases, leaving 8 bases of the junction unmatched. CDR3 loop: CASSRTSWADTGELFF. The CDR3, as DNA: TGTGCCAGTAGTAGGACTAGTTGGGCTGACACCGGGGAGCTGTTTTTT.

This chain joins TRBV19 and TRBJ2-1; 8 nucleotides match TRBD2. The CDR3 covers 16 residues. Germline loops: CDR1 LNHDA, CDR2 SQIVND (reference sequence). Trimming cost V 1 base and J 10 bases; bases outside gene matches: 12. This chain's CDR3 is CASSIGRGAGAEEQFF. In DNA form, the CDR3 reads TGTGCCAGTAGTATAGGAAGAGGAGCGGGAGCGGAGGAGCAGTTCTTC.

This CDR3 is CASSQGDRLYGYTF. The CDR3 DNA is TGCGCCAGCAGCCAAGGGGACAGGCTCTATGGCTACACCTTC. The chain carries TRBV4-1 and TRBJ1-2; 8 nucleotides line up with TRBD1. The length of the CDR3 is 14 residues. The junction had 2 bases not matched to a gene; V was cut back by 1 base and J by 4 bases. Germline CDR1 reads MGHRA; CDR2 reads YSYEKL.

The chain combines TRBV15 with TRBJ2-3, with 11 positions matching TRBD1. V lost 2 bases to trimming and J lost 5 bases; unmatched junction nucleotides: 3. Germline CDR1 LNHNV, CDR2 YYDKDF (reference sequence). This CDR3 contains 15 residues. The CDR3 sequence: CATSRRTGGGDTQYF. CDR3 DNA sequence: TGTGCCACCAGCAGACGGACAGGGGGCGGAGATACGCAGTATTTT.

The chain combines TRBV21-1 with TRBJ2-7; the D call of TRBD1 is as the table states it, not checked on the DNA. TRBV21-1 is recorded as a pseudogene. The CDR3 is made up of 13 amino acids. The chain's CDR3 is CASITGELYEQYF. For the CDR3, the DNA is TGTGCCAGCATCACAGGAGAACTCTACGAGCAGTACTTC.

The chain uses TRBV19 and TRBJ1-5; no firm D call. This CDR3 comprises 12 residues. The V gene's germline CDR1 is LNHDA and CDR2 SQIVND (reference sequence). With 2 bases removed from V and 9 bases from J, the gap between germline ends came to 8 bases. Here the CDR3 reads CASSIRVGPQHF. CDR3 DNA: TGTGCCAGTAGTATACGGGTAGGGCCCCAGCATTTT. Drawing the rest from reference TRBV19 and TRBJ1-5, the complete variable domain is DGGITQSPKYLFRKEGQNVTLSCEQNLNHDAMYWYRQDPGQGLRLIYYSQIVNDFQKGDIAEGYSVSREKKESFPLTVTSAQKNPTAFYLCASSIRVGPQHFGDGTRLSIL.

This clone showed up just once. The gene calls are TRBV19 and TRBJ2-1; the D is unclear. The CDR3 is made up of 16 amino acids. With 3 bases removed from V and 0 bases from J, the gap between germline ends came to 12 bases. Germline loops: CDR1 LNHDA, CDR2 SQIVND (reference sequence). The CDR3 reads CASSISTRSSYNEQFF. In DNA form, the CDR3 reads TGTGCCAGTAGTATCTCAACAAGAAGCTCCTACAATGAGCAGTTCTTC.

CDR3 in DNA: TGTGCCAGCAGCCAAGATCTCCTAGCGGGAGGGCCGGACTACGAGCAGTACTTC. Translation gives CASSQDLLAGGPDYEQYF. The V gene is TRBV3-1 (or the pseudogene TRBV3-2), the J gene TRBJ2-7; 12 bases align to TRBD2. Germline V lookup: CDR1 LGHDT, CDR2 YNNKEL (reference sequence). The junction had 9 bases not matched to a gene; V was cut back by 0 bases and J by 3 bases. The CDR3 consists of 18 residues.

The chain links TRBV11-2 to TRBJ2-7; D not resolved. Germline values: CDR1 SGHAT, CDR2 FQNNGV. This CDR3 is 12 amino acids long. The V end was cut by 1 base, the J end by 3 bases, with 4 bases between. CDR3 in DNA: TGTGCCAGCAGCTTAGGGAGCTACGAGCAGTACTTC. Amino acids: CASSLGSYEQYF.

This chain's CDR3 is CASSLRDRGYFGEAFF. The CDR3 DNA follows: TGTGCCAGTAGTCTCCGGGACAGGGGTTATTTCGGTGAAGCTTTCTTT. The chain carries TRBV19 and TRBJ1-1, with 10 bases fitting TRBD1. V lost 5 bases, J lost 7 bases, and 13 bases stayed unmatched. The CDR3 runs to 16 residues. CDR1 is LNHDA, CDR2 SQIVND, per germline (reference sequence).

The genes are TRBV4-2 and TRBJ2-3; TRBD2 matches 7 bases. There are 14 residues in the CDR3. J was trimmed by 5 bases and V by 5 bases; bases with no gene match: 7. Germline V gene lookup returns CDR1 LGHNA and CDR2 YNFKEQ. CDR3 nucleotides: TGTGCCAGCAGCTTAGGGAGCGGGGAAGATACGCAGTATTTT. Amino acid sequence: CASSLGSGEDTQYF.

The gene calls are TRBV7-6 and TRBJ1-1; D call uncertain. The CDR3 consists of 15 residues. Germline values: CDR1 SGHVS, CDR2 FNYEAQ. Trimming removed 1 base at V and 1 base at J, with 10 bases between. The CDR3: CASSLGQTQNTEAFF. DNA of the CDR3: TGTGCCAGCAGCTTAGGCCAGACACAGAACACTGAAGCTTTCTTT.

CDR3 nucleotides: TGTGCCACCAGCACCGGGACAGATCAGCCCCAGCATTTT. Encoded protein: CATSTGTDQPQHF. The genes are TRBV15 and TRBJ1-5; 7 nucleotides match TRBD1. Germline V gene data show CDR1 as LNHNV and CDR2 as YYDKDF (reference sequence). The V segment lost 4 bases and the J segment 5 bases; nucleotides outside the gene matches: 2. The CDR3 contains 13 residues.

This clone appeared once. The rearrangement joins TRBV9 to TRBJ2-5; 8 bases agree with TRBD1. CDR1 and CDR2 from the germline V gene are SGDLS and YYNGEE. V shed 7 bases and J 4 bases; nucleotides not matched to a gene: 15. The CDR3 spans 16 residues. CDR3 DNA: TGTGCCAGCTCCCCCTACAGGGGGGTTTGGGGAGAGACCCAGTACTTC. Translation gives CASSPYRGVWGETQYF.

The CDR3 loop is CASSRRQDNEQFF. The CDR3 bases are TGTGCCAGCAGCCGGCGCCAGGACAATGAGCAGTTCTTC. The gene calls are TRBV3-1 (or the pseudogene TRBV3-2) and TRBJ2-1, with D hard to call. The V end lost 4 bases, the J end lost 5 bases, and 9 bases lay between the germline ends. CDR1 and CDR2 from the germline V gene are LGHDT and YNNKEL (reference sequence). The CDR3 is 13 amino acids.

The genes are TRBV11-2 and TRBJ1-6, with unresolved D. V was shortened by 5 bases and J by 9 bases, with 14 bases between the two germline ends. The CDR3 totals 14 residues. CDR1 and CDR2 from the germline V gene are SGHAT and FQNNGV. The CDR3 sequence is CASSPSGMVSPLHF. CDR3 DNA: TGTGCCAGCAGCCCATCGGGTATGGTTTCACCCCTCCACTTT.

The V call is TRBV2, the J call TRBJ1-1, with TRBD1 as a possible D gene (5 bases). V was shortened by 3 bases and J by 3 bases, with 11 bases between the two germline ends. The CDR3 consists of 14 residues. CDR1 is SNHLY, CDR2 FYNNEI, per germline. CDR3 in amino acids: CASSEQGMDTEAFF. The CDR3 DNA reads TGTGCCAGCAGTGAGCAGGGTATGGACACTGAAGCTTTCTTT.

The V and J genes are TRBV10-3 and TRBJ1-1; perhaps TRBD1 as D (6 bases). The germline V gene encodes CDR1 ENHRY and CDR2 SYGVKD. The CDR3 spans 16 residues. V lost 0 bases, J lost 0 bases, and 11 bases lay in between. The CDR3 DNA reads as TGTGCCATCAGTGAGTCGACAGGACCCATGAACACTGAAGCTTTCTTT. It translates to CAISESTGPMNTEAFF.

The rearrangement joins TRBV9 to TRBJ2-1; no clear D. Trimming pared 3 bases from V and 0 bases from J, leaving 7 bases between. The CDR3 length is 14 residues. Germline V gene data show CDR1 as SGDLS and CDR2 as YYNGEE. CDR3 in amino acids: CASSALGSYNEQFF. In nucleotides, the CDR3 is TGTGCCAGCAGCGCCCTCGGCTCCTACAATGAGCAGTTCTTC. Full variable domain (outside the CDR3, taken from reference TRBV9 and TRBJ2-1): DSGVTQTPKHLITATGQRVTLRCSPRSGDLSVYWYQQSLDQGLQFLIQYYNGEERAKGNILERFSAQQFPDLHSELNLSSLELGDSALYFCASSALGSYNEQFFGPGTRLTVL.

The chain joins TRBV5-5 to TRBJ2-1, with TRBD2 matching over 7 bases. Germline V CDR1 and CDR2: SGHKS, YYEKEE (reference sequence). CDR3 length equals 14 residues. V lost 1 base, J lost 8 bases, and 6 bases stayed unmatched. The CDR3 DNA reads as TGTGCCAGCAGCTTGTTCGGGGAGGGCCATGAGCAGTTCTTC. The encoded protein is CASSLFGEGHEQFF.

J is TRBJ2-3 and V is TRBV3-1 (or the pseudogene TRBV3-2), with 8 bases identical to TRBD2. The CDR3 consists of 16 residues. V lost 4 bases to trimming and J lost 6 bases; unmatched junction nucleotides: 12. Germline V gene sequence: CDR1 LGHDT, CDR2 YNNKEL (reference sequence). The CDR3 sequence: CASSPLPGGASDTQYF. In nucleotides, the CDR3 is TGTGCCAGCAGCCCCTTGCCGGGGGGGGCCTCGGATACGCAGTATTTT.

This clone was recorded only once. This CDR3 is CATSREGAGGPKLFF. The DNA for the CDR3 is TGTGCCACCAGCAGAGAAGGAGCAGGGGGACCAAAACTGTTTTTT. The J gene is TRBJ1-4, the V gene TRBV15, with 7 positions matching TRBD1. From germline, CDR1 is LNHNV and CDR2 YYDKDF (reference sequence). The CDR3 extends over 15 amino acids. Trimming cost V 0 bases and J 10 bases; bases outside gene matches: 8.

The chain combines TRBV25-1 with TRBJ2-1; TRBD2 matches 9 bases. Germline lookup yields CDR1 MGHDK and CDR2 SYGVNS. The CDR3 runs 15 residues. Trimming at V came to 4 bases and at J to 9 bases, leaving 10 bases not matched to a gene. CDR3 bases: TGTGCCAGCAGTGCGAAGTTGCGGGGGGGAGGTGAGCAGTTCTTC. It codes for CASSAKLRGGGEQFF.

The V call is TRBV5-1, the J call TRBJ2-6; D not certain. V was trimmed by 5 bases and J by 4 bases, leaving 7 bases between them. The germline V gene has CDR1 SGHRS and CDR2 YFSETQ. This CDR3 comprises 13 residues. Written as DNA, the CDR3 is TGCGCCAGCAGACTCTCCGGGGCCAACGTCCTGACTTTC. It translates to CASRLSGANVLTF.

The chain has TRBV6-5 and TRBJ1-3; no definite D call. The V gene lost 10 bases and the J gene lost 7 bases, with 14 bases spanning the gap. CDR3 size: 12 residues. Germline V CDR1 and CDR2: MNHEY, SVGAGI. In nucleotides, the CDR3 is TGTGCCACCTTAAAGAGCCCGAACACCATATATTTT. This translates into CATLKSPNTIYF.

This chain joins TRBV13 and TRBJ2-1, with D hard to call. V lost 0 bases to trimming and J lost 9 bases, with 6 bases between them. CDR1 is PRHDT, CDR2 FYEKMQ, per germline (reference sequence). The CDR3 runs to 12 residues. The DNA of the CDR3 is TGTGCCAGCAGCTTAGGCGTGAGTGAGCAGTTCTTC. It encodes CASSLGVSEQFF.

The V and J genes are TRBV2 and TRBJ2-5, with 13 bases aligning to TRBD2. With 6 bases clipped from V and 2 bases from J, the junction kept 6 bases outside the gene matches. Germline loops: CDR1 SNHLY, CDR2 FYNNEI. The CDR3 extends over 16 amino acids. In DNA form, the CDR3 reads TGTGCCAGCAGGAATCGACTAGCGGGGGGACAAGAGACCCAGTACTTC. Translated, it gives CASRNRLAGGQETQYF.

The rearrangement joins TRBV27 to TRBJ2-7; 12 bases are a match to TRBD1. The trim removed 7 bases at V and 6 bases at J, leaving 10 bases unmatched. The CDR3 totals 15 residues. Germline CDR1 MNHEY, CDR2 SMNVEV (reference sequence). The CDR3 is CASIRWGQGAVEQYF. DNA of the CDR3: TGTGCCAGCATTCGGTGGGGACAGGGGGCGGTCGAGCAGTACTTC.

This chain joins TRBV27 and TRBJ2-2; 10 bases fit TRBD1. CDR3 length: 17 amino acids. Losses at the gene ends were 5 bases for V and 7 bases for J; bases not matched to a gene: 13. Looked up from germline, CDR1 is MNHEY and CDR2 is SMNVEV (reference sequence). The CDR3 nucleotides read TGTGCCAGCAGTCTCGGATCCGGGACAGGGGCTGGCGGGGAGCTGTTTTTT. Protein: CASSLGSGTGAGGELFF.